The 26 T cell receptor beta chains reported below all come from one sample, sequenced in a study of T cell repertoires in cytomegalovirus infection. Each CDR3 protein is one row after TCRdb ran MiXCR on the reads. The sample consists of tens of thousands of distinct CDR3 sequences, 20% to 25% of them appearing once. For these receptors, no antigen is known. Sequenced: PBMCs, sequenced either directly or after in vitro stimulation (not recorded which). The receptors shown here come from a human donor in good health (CMV status not recorded). Some clones in this sample may be carry-over from other donors' samples.

The chain has TRBV7-8 and TRBJ2-5; a weak D match, TRBD2 (5 bases). The CDR3 extends over 18 amino acids. Germline loops: CDR1 SGHVS, CDR2 FQNEAQ. Trimming removed 1 base from V and 4 bases from J, with 22 bases in between. The CDR3 spells CASSLDPSWERNGETQYF. As DNA, the CDR3 is TGTGCCAGCAGCTTAGACCCCTCTTGGGAGAGGAACGGAGAGACCCAGTACTTC.

In this sample, this clonotype turned up many times. The rearrangement joins TRBV7-2 to TRBJ2-3, with D perhaps given as TRBD1 or TRBD2 (5 bases each). The germline V and J ends were trimmed by 0 bases and 3 bases, with 10 bases remaining between them. In germline, CDR1 is SGHTA, CDR2 FQGNSA. The CDR3 length is 15 residues. The CDR3 coding sequence is TGTGCCAGCAGCTTAGCGGGGGTTCGGACAGATACGCAGTATTTT. It encodes CASSLAGVRTDTQYF.

This clonotype was counted at least ten times. This rearrangement joins TRBV20-1 to TRBJ2-2, with a weak D call TRBD2 (6 bases). V was trimmed by 7 bases and J by 0 bases, leaving 12 bases between them. This CDR3 comprises 14 residues. Germline-derived CDR1 and CDR2 are DFQATT and SNEGSKA (reference sequence). Written as DNA, the CDR3 is TGCAGTGTAACGGGCGGGGCGAACACCGGGGAGCTGTTTTTT. Translating it yields CSVTGGANTGELFF.

Many counts were recorded for this clonotype. The gene calls are TRBV7-2 and TRBJ2-5; no definite D call. The CDR3 is 12 amino acids. The ends were cut back, 1 base at V and 9 bases at J, with 9 bases in the middle. Germline CDR1 SGHTA, CDR2 FQGNSA. The CDR3 region has the DNA TGTGCCAGCAGCTTAGAACGCTTCGCCCAGTACTTC. This sequence encodes CASSLERFAQYF.

This clonotype came up a few times. This sequence joins TRBV27 and TRBJ1-5; no reliable D call. V dropped 3 bases and J dropped 4 bases, with 4 bases sitting between them. Germline V gives CDR1 MNHEY, CDR2 SMNVEV (reference sequence). This CDR3 has 12 amino acids. DNA for the CDR3: TGTGCCAGCAGTTTTTTGAATCAGCCCCAGCATTTT. Protein product: CASSFLNQPQHF.

This clonotype was seen ten or more times. The chain recombines TRBV7-2 with TRBJ2-7; the D gene is possibly TRBD1 (6 bases). V lost 0 bases to trimming and J lost 5 bases, with 14 bases between them. The CDR3 consists of 15 residues. Germline lookup yields CDR1 SGHTA and CDR2 FQGNSA. CDR3 DNA sequence: TGTGCCAGCAGCTTAGCAAACCTCAGGGGCGACGAGCAGTACTTC. It yields the protein CASSLANLRGDEQYF.

In its sample, this clonotype was seen many times. This chain uses TRBV29-1 with TRBJ2-1; D not resolved. The germline V gene has CDR1 SQVTM and CDR2 ANQGSEA. The V end lost 6 bases, the J end lost 4 bases, and 13 bases lay between the germline ends. This CDR3 comprises 13 residues. CDR3 in amino acids: CSVTIRQYNEQFF. The CDR3 bases are TGCAGCGTCACGATAAGGCAGTACAATGAGCAGTTCTTC.

CDR3 in amino acids: CASSLAVYYGYTF. The CDR3 coding sequence is TGTGCCAGCAGCCTCGCCGTCTACTATGGCTACACCTTC. The rearrangement joins TRBV14 to TRBJ1-2; D is unclear. Germline V CDR1 and CDR2: SGHDN, FVKESK. This CDR3 comprises 13 residues. V lost 4 bases and J lost 3, with 9 bases in between.

This clonotype was seen ten or more times. The chain couples TRBV7-8 to TRBJ2-5; perhaps TRBD2 as D (6 bases). V lost 7 bases and J lost 5, with 20 bases in between. CDR1 is SGHVS and CDR2 is FQNEAQ in the germline V gene. The CDR3 has 15 residues. The CDR3 coding sequence is TGTGCCAGCATCCTCTGGAGGGGTCGGCAGGAGACCCAGTACTTC. Translating it yields CASILWRGRQETQYF.

This clonotype appeared many times. The chain recombines TRBV10-3 with TRBJ2-3, with 10 nucleotides matching TRBD1. Trimming at V came to 6 bases and at J to 5 bases, leaving 5 bases not matched to a gene. The CDR3 has 14 amino acids. Looked up from germline, CDR1 is ENHRY and CDR2 is SYGVKD. The CDR3: CAIRGTGVGDTQYF. The DNA of the CDR3 is TGTGCCATCAGGGGGACAGGGGTCGGAGATACGCAGTATTTT.

In its sample, this clonotype was seen many times. The chain joins TRBV11-1 to TRBJ1-6; D gene ambiguous. The CDR3 has 17 residues. Germline assignment: CDR1 SGHAT and CDR2 FQDESV (reference sequence). Trimming removed 8 bases from V and 5 bases from J, with 22 bases in between. CDR3 DNA: TGTGCCAGCGCTAACCCCCTCGGGTTCGACCATAATTCACCCCTCCACTTT. It yields the protein CASANPLGFDHNSPLHF.

The genes are TRBV5-1 and TRBJ2-2, with 14 bases matching TRBD2. Germline V CDR1 and CDR2: SGHRS, YFSETQ. The CDR3 spans 18 residues. V lost 3 bases to trimming and J lost 5 bases; unmatched junction nucleotides: 9. The CDR3 spells CASSSGTSGGPGTGELFF. The CDR3, as DNA: TGCGCCAGCAGCTCCGGGACTAGCGGGGGACCGGGGACCGGGGAGCTGTTTTTT.

This clonotype was recorded a few times. The V gene is TRBV6-6, the J gene TRBJ2-7, with TRBD2 matching over 9 bases. The CDR3 runs 14 residues. CDR1 and CDR2 (germline): MNHNY, SVGAGI (reference sequence). V was clipped by 7 bases and J by 5 bases; unmatched bases: 9. CDR3 residues: CASTGREGHNEQYF. CDR3 DNA: TGTGCCAGCACTGGGCGGGAGGGCCACAACGAGCAGTACTTC.

This clonotype occurred many times. This rearrangement joins TRBV6-2 or TRBV6-3 to TRBJ2-7; D is uncertain. Per germline, CDR1 MNHEY and CDR2 SVGEGT. This CDR3 contains 11 residues. Trimming removed 4 bases at V and 6 bases at J, with 7 bases between. CDR3 region: CASSSLGEQYF. CDR3 bases: TGTGCCAGCAGTTCCCTCGGCGAGCAGTACTTC.

This clonotype was recorded many times. This rearrangement joins TRBV28 to TRBJ1-1, with D possibly being TRBD1 (5 bases). Germline loops: CDR1 MDHEN, CDR2 SYDVKM. The CDR3 has 18 amino acids. The V end was cut by 5 bases, the J end by 3 bases, with 25 bases between. The CDR3 bases are TGTGCCAGCAGTATCCCCTCCCTCCCATCCACGGGGGACACTGAAGCTTTCTTT. The encoded protein is CASSIPSLPSTGDTEAFF.

This rearrangement joins TRBV12-3 or TRBV12-4 to TRBJ2-1; 8 nucleotides agree with TRBD2. The CDR3 totals 19 residues. The V and J ends lost 4 bases and 7 bases, in that order; junction bases with no gene match: 21. The CDR3 loop is CASSSYTPRAGAGMNEQFF. CDR3 nucleotide sequence: TGTGCCAGCAGTTCGTACACGCCTCGAGCGGGAGCTGGTATGAATGAGCAGTTCTTC.

This clonotype was seen ten or more times. The chain combines TRBV14 with TRBJ2-1; 10 bases are shared with TRBD2. CDR1 is SGHDN and CDR2 is FVKESK in the germline V gene. Unmatched junction bases numbered 4, after V lost 2 bases and J lost 6 bases. There are 15 residues in the CDR3. This CDR3 reads CASSQWSGRANEQFF. The DNA for the CDR3 is TGTGCCAGCAGCCAATGGAGCGGGAGGGCCAATGAGCAGTTCTTC. Complete variable domain (other parts from reference TRBV14 and TRBJ2-1): EAGVTQFPSHSVIEKGQTVTLRCDPISGHDNLYWYRRVMGKEIKFLLHFVKESKQDESGMPNNRFLAERTGGTYSTLKVQPAELEDSGVYFCASSQWSGRANEQFFGPGTRLTVL.

The J gene is TRBJ1-3, the V gene TRBV2, with no clear D. Trimming shortened V by 1 base and J by 0 bases, and 7 bases separated the two germline ends. CDR1 is SNHLY, CDR2 FYNNEI, per germline. The CDR3 loop spans 15 amino acids. The CDR3 DNA reads TGTGCCAGCAGTGAAGTGGCAATCTCTGGAAACACCATATATTTT. It codes for CASSEVAISGNTIYF.

This clonotype came up many times. The rearrangement uses TRBV28 and TRBJ2-7, with D maybe TRBD1 (6 bases). V was clipped by 6 bases and J by 2 bases, with 17 bases between them. Germline values: CDR1 MDHEN, CDR2 SYDVKM. This CDR3 has 15 amino acids. CDR3 residues: CASRRSPAGAYEQYF. The CDR3 coding sequence is TGTGCCAGCAGGAGATCCCCCGCAGGGGCCTACGAGCAGTACTTC.

This clonotype was found many times. V usage is TRBV27 and J usage is TRBJ2-5; the D is unclear. The germline V gene encodes CDR1 MNHEY and CDR2 SMNVEV (reference sequence). This CDR3 is built from 15 residues. The ends were cut back, 5 bases at V and 3 bases at J, with 16 bases in the middle. The CDR3 region has the DNA TGTGCCAGCAGTCTCCGTTTGTACCCAGAAGAGACCCAGTACTTC. It codes for CASSLRLYPEETQYF.

The chain carries TRBV2 and TRBJ1-1; TRBD1 aligns across 7 bases. This CDR3 has 12 residues. Germline V lookup: CDR1 SNHLY, CDR2 FYNNEI. V dropped 4 bases and J dropped 4; count of bases not matched to a gene: 0. CDR3 amino acids: CASSAGGTEAFF. The CDR3 coding sequence is TGTGCCAGCAGTGCAGGGGGCACTGAAGCTTTCTTT.

The chain employs TRBV29-1 and TRBJ1-1; unclear D gene. V lost 6 bases and J lost 0, with 11 bases in between. The germline V gene has CDR1 SQVTM and CDR2 ANQGSEA. This CDR3 is 13 amino acids long. The CDR3 reads CSVTGRVNTEAFF. CDR3 nucleotide sequence: TGCAGCGTCACTGGACGGGTGAACACTGAAGCTTTCTTT.

The chain links TRBV24-1 to TRBJ2-3; the match to TRBD1 covers 9 bases. V was pared by 4 bases and J by 5 bases, with 3 bases of the junction left unmatched. This CDR3 has 14 amino acids. Germline CDR1 reads KGHDR; CDR2 reads SFDVKD. The CDR3 nucleotides read TGTGCCACCAGTGACGTGGACAGGGGAGATACGCAGTATTTT. Translation gives CATSDVDRGDTQYF.

This clonotype has a handful of counts. J is TRBJ1-4 and V is TRBV3-1; D remains ambiguous. V lost 0 bases and J lost 8, with 7 bases in between. CDR3 length equals 13 residues. Germline V CDR1 and CDR2: LGHDT, YNNKEL (reference sequence). The CDR3 DNA reads TGTGCCAGCAGCCAAGACCGGAGGGAAAAACTGTTTTTT. As protein: CASSQDRREKLFF.

There are a few counts of this clonotype. This chain uses TRBV13 with TRBJ1-6; TRBD1 is a possible D gene (6 bases). Germline loops: CDR1 PRHDT, CDR2 FYEKMQ (reference sequence). Trimming stripped 5 bases from V and 10 bases from J, with 15 bases between. The CDR3 runs 14 residues. CDR3 DNA: TGTGCCAGCAGCATCACAGGGATACGGTCACCCCTCCACTTT. Protein sequence: CASSITGIRSPLHF.

J is TRBJ2-3 and V is TRBV6-5, with 10 bases aligning to TRBD2. V was clipped by 5 bases and J by 5 bases; unmatched bases: 7. CDR3 size: 15 residues. CDR1 is MNHEY and CDR2 is SVGAGI in the germline V gene. The CDR3 DNA reads as TGTGCCAGCAGTCCTCACAGCGGGAGGGTAGATACGCAGTATTTT. Its protein is CASSPHSGRVDTQYF.